A single sample gave rise to the 9 T cell receptor beta chains below, sequenced in a study of human T cells and chemical hapten exposure. MiXCR, applied by TCRdb to the RACE reads, yields one record per CDR3 protein. The data contain about 100,000 distinct CDR3 sequences, approximately 10% of them singletons. As to time point: patch test 1, 2 weeks after DPC sensitization. Treatment specified: therapeutic diphenylcyclopropenone sensitization with weekly scalp DPC. The sequences come from whole blood, collected in connection with sensitization to the hapten diphenylcyclopropenone (DPC). Receptors were obtained from a woman between 40 and 55 years old with alopecia areata. Some clones in this sample may be carry-over from other donors' samples.

The chain carries TRBV14 and TRBJ1-6, with TRBD1 matching over 11 bases. The CDR3 is 17 amino acids. The germline CDR1 and CDR2 sequences are SGHDN and FVKESK. V trimming: 3 bases; J trimming: 9 bases; junction bases outside the gene matches: 10. CDR3 region: CASSHPQGQGASSPLHF. CDR3 nucleotide sequence: TGTGCCAGCAGCCATCCACAAGGACAGGGGGCCAGTTCACCCCTCCACTTT.

This clonotype appeared many times. The J gene is TRBJ2-7, the V gene TRBV7-2, with TRBD2 matching 9 bases. CDR1 SGHTA and CDR2 FQGNSA come from the germline V gene. The CDR3 totals 18 residues. Trimming cost V 5 bases and J 1 base; bases outside gene matches: 15. CDR3 protein: CASSHRASSGGISYEQYF. CDR3 coding DNA: TGTGCCAGCAGCCACAGGGCATCCAGCGGGGGGATTTCCTACGAGCAGTACTTC.

This chain joins TRBV29-1 and TRBJ2-7; D remains unclear. CDR3 length: 12 amino acids. V lost 6 bases to trimming and J lost 4 bases, with 13 bases between them. Germline CDR1 and CDR2: SQVTM and ANQGSEA. This CDR3 reads CSVNEVGYEQYF. CDR3 DNA: TGCAGCGTCAATGAGGTCGGGTACGAGCAGTACTTC.

This clonotype showed up many times. The chain combines TRBV28 with TRBJ2-1; D possibly uses TRBD1 or TRBD2 (5 bases each). This CDR3 is 12 amino acids long. Germline CDR1 and CDR2: MDHEN and SYDVKM. The V gene lost 1 base and the J gene lost 10 bases, with 8 bases spanning the gap. The CDR3 reads CASSLSGREQFF. The CDR3 DNA is TGTGCCAGCAGTTTATCGGGACGAGAGCAGTTCTTC.

Ten or more counts support this clonotype. The rearrangement links TRBV6-1 to TRBJ2-6; 8 bases agree with TRBD1. Germline V CDR1 and CDR2: MNHNS, SASEGT. V shed 5 bases, J shed 2 bases, and the junction held 2 bases outside the gene matches. The CDR3 has 15 amino acids. CDR3 loop: CASSSQGAGANVLTF. CDR3 in DNA: TGTGCCAGCAGTTCACAGGGGGCTGGGGCCAACGTCCTGACTTTC.

This clonotype was seen a handful of times. The rearrangement uses TRBV5-4 and TRBJ2-3; 14 bases line up with TRBD2. Looked up from germline, CDR1 is SGHNT and CDR2 is YYREEE (reference sequence). The ends lost 7 bases at V and 3 bases at J; junction bases unmatched: 10. The CDR3 is made up of 17 amino acids. CDR3 coding DNA: TGTGCCAGCGGGACTAGCGGGAGTCGTGTTAGAACAGATACGCAGTATTTT. Its translation is CASGTSGSRVRTDTQYF.

This clonotype was counted a few times. This sequence joins TRBV6-2 or TRBV6-3 and TRBJ2-1, with TRBD2 matching over 7 bases. CDR1 and CDR2 (germline): MNHEY, SVGEGT. This CDR3 is built from 12 residues. V shed 8 bases, J shed 5 bases, and the junction held 3 bases outside the gene matches. DNA of the CDR3: TGTGCCAGCGGGACTAACGACAATGAGCAGTTCTTC. It specifies CASGTNDNEQFF.

This clonotype was recorded at least ten times. The chain combines TRBV21-1 with TRBJ1-6; the DNA was not compared with TRBD1, the D call given in the table. TRBV21-1 is a known pseudogene. The CDR3 is 16 amino acids. In DNA form, the CDR3 reads TGTGCCAGCAGCAAAGCGCCCGGTGGGGGACGATCACCCCTCCACTTT. Protein: CASSKAPGGGRSPLHF.

The chain joins TRBV7-3 to TRBJ2-5; 9 nucleotides line up with TRBD2. The CDR3 contains 17 residues. The germline V gene has CDR1 SGHTA and CDR2 FQGTGA. Trimming removed 5 bases from V and 5 bases from J; junction bases left unmatched: 15. CDR3 bases: TGTGCCAGCAGCCCTGAGGGCGGGGGGGCCCTCGTGGAGACCCAGTACTTC. Amino acid sequence: CASSPEGGGALVETQYF. The full variable domain, in which reference TRBV7-3 and TRBJ2-5 provide the parts outside the CDR3, is GAGVSQTPSNKVTEKGKYVELRCDPISGHTALYWYRQSLGQGPEFLIYFQGTGAADDSGLPNDRFFAVRPEGSVSTLKIQRTERGDSAVYLCASSPEGGGALVETQYFGPGTRLLVL.